This passage covers 12 T cell receptor beta chains from one sample sequenced in a study of blood T cell repertoires in COVID-19. The repertoire was sequenced with immunoSEQ multiplex PCR; TCRdb's copy has only in-frame clones and lacks some. This sample has 60,000 to 75,000 clones, with 88% found just once. Material: peripheral blood. These receptors came from a human donor in a cohort sampled during active COVID-19.

The rearrangement joins TRBV7-3 to TRBJ2-1, with TRBD2 identical over 7 bases. With V trimmed by 2 bases and J by 2 bases, 3 bases remained unmatched. Germline CDR1 and CDR2: SGHTA and FQGTGA. The CDR3 spans 15 residues. The CDR3 spells CASSLDGGTYNEQFF. CDR3 in DNA: TGTGCCAGCAGCTTAGACGGGGGGACCTACAATGAGCAGTTCTTC.

The chain recombines TRBV6-2 or TRBV6-3 with TRBJ2-7; 10 nucleotides match TRBD2. Germline V CDR1 and CDR2: MNHEY, SVGEGT. Trimming at V came to 3 bases and at J to 6 bases, leaving 5 bases not matched to a gene. The CDR3 covers 14 residues. Here the CDR3 reads CASSYLAGAGEQYF. In DNA, the CDR3 is TGTGCCAGCAGTTATCTAGCGGGAGCGGGCGAGCAGTACTTC.

The chain has TRBV6-1 and TRBJ2-5, with D possibly matching TRBD2 (5 bases). The CDR3 runs to 15 residues. V lost 3 bases to trimming and J lost 4 bases, with 15 bases between them. Germline CDR1 MNHNS, CDR2 SASEGT. Written as DNA, the CDR3 is TGTGCCAGCAGTGACGGGGTTAGGATCGCAGAGACCCAGTACTTC. Amino acid sequence: CASSDGVRIAETQYF.

The chain combines TRBV6-2 or TRBV6-3 with TRBJ1-4; 11 bases map to TRBD1. Unmatched junction bases numbered 5, after V lost 6 bases and J lost 8 bases. Germline CDR1 and CDR2: MNHEY and SVGEGT. The CDR3 sequence is 14 residues long. The CDR3 nucleotides are TGTGCCAGCAGACCTGGACAGGGGGCGGAAAAACTGTTTTTT. It encodes CASRPGQGAEKLFF.

The chain employs TRBV5-8 and TRBJ2-7; 8 positions match TRBD1. With 4 bases clipped from V and 2 bases from J, the junction kept 5 bases outside the gene matches. The CDR3 loop spans 14 amino acids. CDR1 SGHTS and CDR2 YDEGEE come from the germline V gene. The DNA for the CDR3 is TGTGCCAGCAGCCGGGACAGGCCAACCTACGAGCAGTACTTC. This translates into CASSRDRPTYEQYF.

The genes are TRBV2 and TRBJ2-5; D perhaps matches TRBD2 (5 bases). The CDR3 has 13 amino acids. The V gene lost 2 bases and the J gene lost 4 bases, with 8 bases spanning the gap. Germline CDR1 is SNHLY and CDR2 is FYNNEI. The CDR3 loop reads CASSERLAETQYF. The CDR3 DNA sequence: TGTGCCAGCAGTGAACGCCTAGCAGAGACCCAGTACTTC.

V usage is TRBV19 and J usage is TRBJ2-3, with 9 positions matching TRBD2. Losses at the gene ends were 4 bases for V and 2 bases for J; bases not matched to a gene: 4. There are 15 residues in the CDR3. Looked up from germline, CDR1 is LNHDA and CDR2 is SQIVND (reference sequence). The CDR3 nucleotides read TGTGCCAGTAGTAGGGCTAGCGGGATCACAGATACGCAGTATTTT. Translating it yields CASSRASGITDTQYF.

The chain joins TRBV19 to TRBJ2-1, with D perhaps matching TRBD2 (5 bases). Germline CDR1 and CDR2: LNHDA and SQIVND (reference sequence). V shed 5 bases and J shed 4 bases, with 9 bases lying between them. CDR3 size: 13 residues. The CDR3 here is CASSRTGYNEQFF. The CDR3 bases are TGTGCCAGTAGTCGGACTGGATACAATGAGCAGTTCTTC.

Only a few counts were recorded for this clone. This chain uses TRBV28 with TRBJ2-4, with D perhaps matching TRBD2 (6 bases). Per germline, CDR1 MDHEN and CDR2 SYDVKM. V dropped 6 bases and J dropped 0 bases, with 18 bases sitting between them. CDR3 length: 17 amino acids. The CDR3 sequence: CASSPGLAVLAKNIQYF. The CDR3 DNA follows: TGTGCCAGCAGCCCGGGACTTGCCGTACTAGCCAAAAACATTCAGTACTTC.

V usage is TRBV2 and J usage is TRBJ2-1, with TRBD1 identical over 7 bases. V was pared by 5 bases and J by 0 bases, with 4 bases of the junction left unmatched. From germline, CDR1 is SNHLY and CDR2 FYNNEI. CDR3 length equals 15 residues. For the CDR3, the DNA is TGTGCCAGCAGTCTCAGGGGGAGCTCCTACAATGAGCAGTTCTTC. Amino acid sequence: CASSLRGSSYNEQFF.

J is TRBJ2-3 and V is TRBV7-8; D is possibly TRBD2 (5 bases). CDR1 SGHVS and CDR2 FQNEAQ come from the germline V gene. The CDR3 is made up of 14 amino acids. Trimming took off 1 base at V and 3 bases at J, with 8 bases between the two ends. CDR3 coding DNA: TGTGCCAGCAGCTTAGGCACGGGGACAGATACGCAGTATTTT. Translation gives CASSLGTGTDTQYF.

The rearrangement joins TRBV9 to TRBJ2-1; TRBD2 matches at 9 bases. The CDR3 runs to 18 residues. The trim removed 0 bases at V and 7 bases at J, leaving 14 bases unmatched. Germline lookup yields CDR1 SGDLS and CDR2 YYNGEE. CDR3 residues: CASSVASASGTIGNEQFF. The CDR3 DNA sequence: TGTGCCAGCAGCGTAGCATCGGCTAGCGGGACTATTGGTAATGAGCAGTTCTTC.